This T cell receptor (beta chain) comes out of a study of OX40 agonist ivuxolimab in advanced cancers. Across the whole study: An anti-OX40 (CD134) antibody with agonistic activity, ivuxolimab, was administered to patients. 40% to 50% of patients had received prior checkpoint inhibitor therapy. Findings and caveats of the study: CD8+ T cells were the subset that, on average, had more expanded clones than CD4+.

Deletions cut 2 bases from V and 12 bases from J, with 11 bases between. The germline V gene encodes CDR1 MNHEY and CDR2 SVGAGI. The CDR3 is made up of 11 amino acids. The data were produced by immunoSEQ multiplex PCR, yet TCRdb's version contains in-frame clones alone and is incomplete. The data show around 80,000 clones, approximately 86% seen once. About this clone itself: What it binds is unknown.

The receptor comes from an adult with an advanced solid tumor such as melanoma, head and neck, liver or kidney cancer. The V call is TRBV6-5, the J call TRBJ2-7; unclear D gene. Specimen: CD4+ or CD8+ T cells sorted from blood, collected in a trial of the OX40 agonist ivuxolimab. CDR3 loop: CASSYGPLAYF. The CDR3 bases are TGTGCCAGCAGTTACGGCCCATTGGCGTACTTC.